Sequencing of this TCR beta chain was carried out in a study of regulatory T cells in long-lasting Graves disease. In its sample, this clonotype was seen many times. What it recognizes is unknown. Study outcomes and limitations: Persistent patients shared more public clonotypes (about 2,700) than newly diagnosed patients (about 1,000).

Time point given: persistent/refractory GD, antithyroid drugs over 5 years with positive TRAb. Extracted RNA from PBMCs served as the source of the TCR library. CDR3 regions were amplified by Arm-PCR using iRepertoire HTBI primers to build TCR beta libraries. Under the authors' procedure: Throughout the samples, researchers identified roughly 57 TRBV and 13 to 15 TRBJ segments. MiXCR was run by TCRdb on the multiplex PCR reads, yielding one entry per CDR3 protein. The V and J calls come from TCRdb's annotation, not from the publication. The data contain 350,000 to 450,000 distinct CDR3 sequences, roughly 20% of them singletons. This receptor was taken from a female donor with Graves disease. Material: peripheral blood mononuclear cells (PBMCs), obtained when the disease was refractory, from a patient treated with antithyroid drugs.

CDR3 residues: CATSRDLGWQPQHF. The CDR3 DNA is TGTGCCACCAGCAGAGATCTTGGGTGGCAGCCCCAGCATTTT. The chain carries TRBV15 and TRBJ1-5, with no clear D. From germline, CDR1 is LNHNV and CDR2 YYDKDF (reference sequence). The CDR3 loop spans 14 amino acids. The V and J ends lost 0 bases and 7 bases respectively, with 10 bases between them. The full variable domain, its missing parts supplied by reference TRBV15 and TRBJ1-5, is DAMVIQNPRYQVTQFGKPVTLSCSQTLNHNVMYWYQQKSSQAPKLLFHYYDKDFNNEADTPDNFQSRRPNTSFCFLDIRSPGLGDTAMYLCATSRDLGWQPQHFGDGTRLSIL.